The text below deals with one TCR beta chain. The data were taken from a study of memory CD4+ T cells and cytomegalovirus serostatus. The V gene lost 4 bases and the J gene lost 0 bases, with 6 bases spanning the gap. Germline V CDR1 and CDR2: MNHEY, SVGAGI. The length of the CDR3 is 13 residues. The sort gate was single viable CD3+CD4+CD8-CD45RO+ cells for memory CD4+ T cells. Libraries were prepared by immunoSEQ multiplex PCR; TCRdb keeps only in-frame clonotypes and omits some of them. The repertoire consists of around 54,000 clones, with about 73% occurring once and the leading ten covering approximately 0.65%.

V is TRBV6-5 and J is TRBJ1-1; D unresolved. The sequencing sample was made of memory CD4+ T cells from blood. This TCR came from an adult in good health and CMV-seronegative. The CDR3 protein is CASSLRMNTEAFF. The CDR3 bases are TGTGCCAGCAGTTTAAGGATGAACACTGAAGCTTTCTTT.